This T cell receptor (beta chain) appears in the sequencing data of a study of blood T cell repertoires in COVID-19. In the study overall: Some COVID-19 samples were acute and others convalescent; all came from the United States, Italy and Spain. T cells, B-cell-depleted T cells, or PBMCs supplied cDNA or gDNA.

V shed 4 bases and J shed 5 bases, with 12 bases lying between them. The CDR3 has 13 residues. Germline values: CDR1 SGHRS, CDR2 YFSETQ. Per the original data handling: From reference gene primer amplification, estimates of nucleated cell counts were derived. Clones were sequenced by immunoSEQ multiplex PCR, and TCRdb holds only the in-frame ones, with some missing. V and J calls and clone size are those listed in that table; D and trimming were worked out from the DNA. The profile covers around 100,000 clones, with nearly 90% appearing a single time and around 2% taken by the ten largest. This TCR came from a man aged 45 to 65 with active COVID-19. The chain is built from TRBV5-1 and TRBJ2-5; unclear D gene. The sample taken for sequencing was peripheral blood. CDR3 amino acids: CASSPMSRETQYF. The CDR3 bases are TGCGCCAGCAGCCCTATGTCTCGGGAGACCCAGTACTTC.